This T cell receptor beta chain was captured in a study of blood T cell repertoires in COVID-19. On the study more broadly: PBMCs, B-cell-depleted T cells, or T cells provided the cDNA or gDNA that made up the material.

Germline V CDR1 and CDR2: SNHLY, FYNNEI. Trimming took off 8 bases at V and 2 bases at J, with 6 bases between the two ends. CDR3 length equals 11 residues. Repertoires were generated with immunoSEQ multiplex PCR, while TCRdb's copy carries only in-frame clones and drops some. This table holds some 140,000 clones, approximately 84% found once. The sample consisted of peripheral blood. This TCR was sampled from a woman of 80 years or more with acute or convalescent COVID-19. V usage is TRBV2 and J usage is TRBJ1-1; no clear D. CDR3 nucleotide sequence: TGTGCCAGCGGGCACAACACTGAAGCTTTCTTT. It specifies CASGHNTEAFF.